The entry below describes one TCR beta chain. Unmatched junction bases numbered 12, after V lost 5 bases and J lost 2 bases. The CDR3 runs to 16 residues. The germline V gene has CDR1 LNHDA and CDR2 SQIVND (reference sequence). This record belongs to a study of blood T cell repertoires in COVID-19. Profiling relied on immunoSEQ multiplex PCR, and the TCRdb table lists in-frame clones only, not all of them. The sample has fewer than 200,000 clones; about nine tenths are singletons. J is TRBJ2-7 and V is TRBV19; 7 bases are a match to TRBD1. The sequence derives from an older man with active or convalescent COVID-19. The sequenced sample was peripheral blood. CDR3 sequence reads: CASSPQQGKGAYEQYF. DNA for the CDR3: TGTGCCAGTAGTCCCCAACAGGGGAAAGGGGCCTACGAGCAGTACTTC.